This T cell receptor (beta chain) was documented in a study of radiation and T cells in renal cell carcinoma. Study-level findings and limits: Only small tumor regions of 0.8 to 1 g were sampled.

Clones were read by immunoSEQ multiplex PCR, and TCRdb kept only the in-frame ones, dropping some. The sample lists approximately 25,000 clones, roughly half occurring once. V lost 2 bases and J lost 10; bases outside the gene matches: 11. The CDR3 runs 16 residues. The germline V gene encodes CDR1 KGHSH and CDR2 LQKENI. The sample's treatment: treatment-naive control, cytoreductive nephrectomy. Details on this clone: What it binds is not known.

Sequences were derived from tumor tissue, sampled from a patient whose treatment was nephrectomy without radiotherapy. The rearrangement uses TRBV18 and TRBJ1-2, with TRBD1 matching 12 bases. The TCR was taken from a human donor with renal cell carcinoma. The CDR3, as DNA: TGTGCCAGCTCACCATTCGGCTCCGGGACAGGGGGCGTCTACACCTTC. The encoded protein is CASSPFGSGTGGVYTF.